Listed below are T cell receptor beta chains from one sample, sequenced in a study of cytomegalovirus exposure and HLA in healthy donors. Some clones are missing from TCRdb's copy, which holds only in-frame ones; the method was immunoSEQ multiplex PCR. The sample holds 92,000 or so clones, 96% seen once. The sample comprised PBMCs. The source of these receptors is a young man in good health and CMV-seronegative. CDR3s include the opening cysteine and the closing phenylalanine or tryptophan. Each record gives: clone size, V gene, J gene, D gene, CDR3 protein, CDR3 DNA. D genes are given only for firm matches. Rows may omit the clone size; those that give it use once, few, many or a size class.

NA	TRBV18	TRBJ1-2	NA	CASSPTGGADGYTF	TGTGCCAGCTCACCAACGGGGGGCGCGGATGGCTACACCTTC
NA	TRBV7-9	TRBJ1-2	NA	CASSLVVAGKNYGYTF	TGTGCCAGCAGCTTAGTAGTGGCAGGGAAAAACTATGGCTACACCTTC
once	TRBV4-1	TRBJ2-4	NA	CASSQGVGRVAETKNIQYF	TGCGCCAGCAGCCAAGGGGTCGGTCGGGTAGCGGAGACCAAAAACATTCAGTACTTC
once	TRBV5-4	TRBJ1-3	NA	CASSLYYNSGNTIYF	TGTGCCAGCAGCTTGTATTACAACTCTGGAAACACCATATATTTT
NA	TRBV20-1	TRBJ2-1	NA	CSARGLEQFF	TGCAGTGCTAGGGGACTTGAGCAGTTCTTC
NA	TRBV9	TRBJ1-1	NA	CASSVEGQGLTEAFF	TGTGCCAGCAGCGTAGAAGGGCAGGGACTCACTGAAGCTTTCTTT
NA	TRBV6-1	TRBJ2-1	NA	CASMEGLNIDEQFF	TGTGCCAGCATGGAGGGGTTGAATATTGATGAGCAGTTCTTC
NA	TRBV6-1	TRBJ2-1	NA	CASSEEGGNYNEQFF	TGTGCCAGCAGTGAGGAGGGAGGTAACTACAATGAGCAGTTCTTC
NA	TRBV28	TRBJ2-2	NA	CASKPHRDTGELFF	TGTGCCAGCAAACCCCACAGAGACACCGGGGAGCTGTTTTTT
NA	TRBV5-1	TRBJ2-3	TRBD1	CASSFGGNTGVGTDTQYF	TGCGCCAGCAGCTTTGGCGGAAATACAGGGGTCGGCACAGATACGCAGTATTTT
NA	TRBV19	TRBJ1-4	NA	CATRTAYEKLFF	TGTGCCACAAGGACAGCCTATGAAAAACTGTTTTTT
NA	TRBV7-6	TRBJ1-5	TRBD1	CASSPTRGVVPQHF	TGTGCCAGCAGCCCAACCAGGGGGGTGGTGCCCCAGCATTTT
NA	TRBV19	TRBJ1-3	NA	CASIGTPLSGNTIYF	TGTGCCAGTATCGGGACACCTCTCTCTGGAAACACCATATATTTT
NA	TRBV6-6	TRBJ2-2	TRBD1	CASTERDSYTGELFF	TGTGCCAGCACTGAACGGGACAGCTACACCGGGGAGCTGTTTTTT
NA	TRBV19	TRBJ2-7	TRBD2	CASGSGLAAYEQYF	TGTGCCAGTGGCTCGGGACTAGCGGCCTACGAGCAGTACTTC
NA	TRBV6-6	TRBJ2-3	NA	CASSSGQSGTQYF	TGTGCCAGCAGCTCGGGACAATCTGGTACGCAGTATTTT
NA	TRBV7-2	TRBJ1-1	NA	CASSRGGGGLEAFF	TGTGCCAGCAGTAGGGGGGGCGGCGGGTTGGAAGCTTTCTTT
NA	TRBV29-1	TRBJ2-1	TRBD2	CSDDDGRAGNEQFF	TGCAGCGACGACGACGGGAGGGCCGGCAATGAGCAGTTCTTC
NA	TRBV28	TRBJ2-7	NA	CASRGPGTTHYEQYF	TGTGCCAGCAGGGGACCCGGGACAACGCACTACGAGCAGTACTTC
NA	TRBV5-1	TRBJ1-2	NA	CASSLGLRTNYGYTF	TGCGCCAGCAGCTTGGGACTCCGTACTAACTATGGCTACACCTTC
NA	TRBV18	TRBJ2-1	NA	CASSPGLFHNEQFF	TGTGCCAGCTCACCTGGACTTTTCCACAATGAGCAGTTCTTC
NA	TRBV28	TRBJ1-1	NA	CASSSGTLAPEAFF	TGTGCCAGCAGTTCCGGGACACTTGCCCCTGAAGCTTTCTTT
NA	TRBV10-3	TRBJ1-2	NA	CAIEDGTYGYTF	TGTGCCATCGAGGATGGAACCTATGGCTACACCTTC
NA	TRBV28	TRBJ2-7	NA	CATRPSAFTYEQYF	TGTGCCACCCGCCCCTCTGCGTTCACCTACGAGCAGTACTTC
NA	TRBV7-3	TRBJ2-1	TRBD2	CASSPVLAGAHEQFF	TGTGCCAGCAGCCCAGTGTTAGCGGGAGCGCATGAGCAGTTCTTC
NA	TRBV29-1	TRBJ1-4	NA	CSVAATNEKLFF	TGCAGCGTTGCAGCAACTAATGAAAAACTGTTTTTT
NA	TRBV5-1	TRBJ2-1	TRBD1	CASSLRQGSDNEQFF	TGCGCCAGCAGCTTAAGACAGGGGTCGGACAATGAGCAGTTCTTC
NA	TRBV30	TRBJ1-2	NA	CAWSHRYYGYTF	TGTGCCTGGAGTCACAGGTATTATGGCTACACCTTC
NA	TRBV28	TRBJ1-4	NA	CASSTPGGLSEKLFF	TGTGCCAGCAGTACCCCGGGGGGGCTCAGTGAAAAACTGTTTTTT
NA	TRBV16	TRBJ1-5	NA	CASSRRGGEQPQHF	TGTGCCAGCAGCCGGCGAGGGGGGGAACAGCCCCAGCATTTT
NA	TRBV4-2	TRBJ2-3	NA	CASSQGLSERDTQYF	TGTGCCAGCAGCCAGGGACTGTCTGAGAGAGATACGCAGTATTTT
NA	TRBV5-1	TRBJ2-7	NA	CASSLDGTGTLSYEQYF	TGCGCCAGCAGCTTGGACGGTACCGGGACACTATCCTACGAGCAGTACTTC
NA	TRBV6-6	TRBJ1-2	NA	CASSGGRVESSYTF	TGTGCCAGCAGTGGTGGCAGGGTCGAGTCGAGCTACACCTTC
NA	TRBV10-3	TRBJ2-5	NA	CAISDDFSGLETQYF	TGTGCCATCAGTGACGACTTCAGCGGGCTGGAGACCCAGTACTTC
once	TRBV19	TRBJ1-1	TRBD1	CASSTGTGGGAFF	TGTGCCAGTAGTACCGGGACAGGCGGAGGAGCTTTCTTT
NA	TRBV28	TRBJ1-2	TRBD1	CANFGGQEYGYTF	TGTGCCAACTTTGGGGGACAGGAGTATGGCTACACCTTC
NA	TRBV6-6	TRBJ2-7	NA	CASTSGGSYEQYF	TGTGCCAGCACCTCGGGGGGCAGCTACGAGCAGTACTTC
NA	TRBV27	TRBJ2-2	NA	CASSLWGVNTGELFF	TGTGCCAGCAGTTTATGGGGGGTTAACACCGGGGAGCTGTTTTTT
NA	TRBV19	TRBJ2-7	NA	CASSQGTGSSYEQYF	TGTGCCAGTAGTCAAGGGACTGGAAGCTCCTACGAGCAGTACTTC
NA	TRBV5-6	TRBJ2-5	TRBD1	CASSLPGQGDETQYF	TGTGCCAGCAGCTTGCCGGGACAGGGGGACGAGACCCAGTACTTC
once	TRBV7-3	TRBJ2-7	NA	CASSLGALDEQYF	TGTGCCAGCAGCTTAGGAGCGCTCGACGAGCAGTACTTC
NA	TRBV30	TRBJ1-5	NA	CAWSAGAGNQPQHF	TGTGCCTGGAGTGCAGGGGCGGGCAATCAGCCCCAGCATTTT
NA	TRBV10-3	TRBJ2-1	TRBD1	CAISETGTGGLGEQFF	TGTGCCATCAGTGAAACCGGGACAGGGGGCCTTGGTGAGCAGTTCTTC
NA	TRBV5-6	TRBJ2-2	NA	CASSAPRLSFVGELFF	TGTGCCAGCAGCGCCCCACGCCTAAGTTTTGTCGGGGAGCTGTTTTTT
NA	TRBV5-6	TRBJ2-1	TRBD2	CASRRLAGLSYNEQFF	TGTGCCAGCAGACGTTTAGCGGGACTCTCCTACAATGAGCAGTTCTTC
NA	TRBV27	TRBJ2-4	TRBD2	CASSLRSGRHIQYF	TGTGCCAGCAGTTTACGTAGCGGGAGGCACATTCAGTACTTC
NA	TRBV15	TRBJ2-7	NA	CATSRARVGEQYF	TGTGCCACCAGCAGAGCAAGAGTTGGCGAGCAGTACTTC
once	TRBV5-4	TRBJ2-3	NA	CASSPRRTDTQYF	TGTGCCAGCAGCCCGAGGAGGACAGATACGCAGTATTTT
once	TRBV28	TRBJ2-1	TRBD1	CASSWGQSYNEQFF	TGTGCCAGCAGCTGGGGACAGAGCTACAATGAGCAGTTCTTC
NA	TRBV10-3	TRBJ1-1	NA	CAIGQMNTEAFF	TGTGCCATAGGACAGATGAACACTGAAGCTTTCTTT
NA	TRBV28	TRBJ2-1	NA	CASSRNSPYNEQFF	TGTGCCAGCAGTAGAAACAGTCCTTACAATGAGCAGTTCTTC
NA	TRBV7-8	TRBJ2-7	TRBD1	CASSGSGTGYEQYF	TGTGCCAGCAGCGGGAGCGGGACAGGGTACGAGCAGTACTTC
NA	TRBV20-1	TRBJ2-1	NA	CSTEVANEQFF	TGCAGCACCGAGGTGGCCAATGAGCAGTTCTTC
NA	TRBV7-9	TRBJ1-2	NA	CASSPRGPLWLDTF	TGTGCCAGCAGCCCTCGCGGGCCCCTATGGTTGGACACCTTC